Listed below are T cell receptor beta chains from one sample, sequenced in a study of neurological immune-mediated disorders. Using its own MiXCR run on the 5' RACE reads, TCRdb lists one record per CDR3 protein. This table holds about 55,000 distinct CDR3 sequences, about 3.5% found once. Material for sequencing was PBMCs. The receptors come from a man aged 30 to 45 with multiple sclerosis. Both conserved end residues are part of each CDR3. The order of the fields is V gene, clone size, J gene, D gene, CDR3 DNA, CDR3 protein. D genes are given only for firm matches. Each size is once, few or many counts, or a class when the clone is expanded.

TRBV6-5,many,TRBJ1-2,TRBD1,TGTGCCAGCAGACCCGACAGGGGCGAAAATGGCTACACCTTC,CASRPDRGENGYTF
TRBV29-1,many,TRBJ1-5,TRBD1,TGCAGCGTTGGGGACAGGGATCAGCCCCAGCATTTT,CSVGDRDQPQHF
TRBV7-6,many,TRBJ1-5,TRBD1,TGTGCCAGCAGCTTAAGCACACCGGGACAGGCCAATCAGCCCCAGCATTTT,CASSLSTPGQANQPQHF
TRBV5-1,many,TRBJ2-3,TRBD1,TGCGCCAGCAGCGAGGGACAGGGGAGGGGAGATACGCAGTATTTT,CASSEGQGRGDTQYF
TRBV7-9,many,TRBJ1-2,NA,TGTGCCAGCAGCTCGCCCTCAGGGGTTAACTATGGCTACACCTTC,CASSSPSGVNYGYTF
TRBV28,many,TRBJ2-7,NA,TGTGCCAGCAGTTCAACCGGGACCGAAGCCTACGAGCAGTACTTC,CASSSTGTEAYEQYF
TRBV5-1,many,TRBJ1-2,TRBD1,TGCGCCAGCAGCAGCAGACTCCAGGACAGGGGCTATGGCTACACCTTC,CASSSRLQDRGYGYTF
TRBV11-2,many,TRBJ2-5,NA,TGTGCCAGCAGCTTAGGGGAGCTTGGGACCCAGTACTTC,CASSLGELGTQYF
TRBV28,many,TRBJ2-3,NA,TGTGCCAGCAGGGGGACATTCACAGATACGCAGTATTTT,CASRGTFTDTQYF
TRBV18,few,TRBJ2-7,NA,TGTGCCAGCTCACCGGCTAGCAGCTACGAGCAGTACTTC,CASSPASSYEQYF
TRBV20-1,many,TRBJ2-7,NA,TGCAGTGCTAGAGATCCCGAGGGGCTCTACGAGCAGTACTTC,CSARDPEGLYEQYF
TRBV24-1,many,TRBJ2-5,NA,TGTGCCACCAGTGATTCGAGTAATGGGGCCCAGTACTTC,CATSDSSNGAQYF
TRBV29-1,many,TRBJ1-2,NA,TGCAGCGTTGAAGATCGACTCTATGGCTACACCTTC,CSVEDRLYGYTF
TRBV7-8,many,TRBJ1-1,NA,TGTGCCAGCAGCTTAGACGGTGCTGGCTCCGGCGGTGAAGCTTTCTTT,CASSLDGAGSGGEAFF
TRBV20-1,many,TRBJ1-5,NA,TGCAGTGCTAGTCCCCTCGCAGGTTCTAGCAATCAGCCCCAGCATTTT,CSASPLAGSSNQPQHF
TRBV10-2,many,TRBJ2-7,NA,TGCGCCAGCAGTGAGCCTATCCAGCGCGACAACGAGCAGTACTTC,CASSEPIQRDNEQYF
TRBV9,many,TRBJ2-7,TRBD2,TGTGCCAGCAGCGTCAGCGGGAGGCTCTCCTACGAGCAGTACTTC,CASSVSGRLSYEQYF
TRBV2,many,TRBJ2-3,NA,TGTGCCAGCAGATCGACTCCTAGCACAGATACGCAGTATTTT,CASRSTPSTDTQYF
TRBV20-1,many,TRBJ2-5,NA,TGCAGTGTGCCTGGGACCAAAGAGACCCAGTACTTC,CSVPGTKETQYF
TRBV5-1,many,TRBJ2-2,NA,TGCGCCAGCAGCACCCGGCAGGGCGGAGGGGAGCTGTTTTTT,CASSTRQGGGELFF
TRBV7-3,many,TRBJ2-3,NA,TGTGCCAGCAGCTCACAGGGCCGAACGGACACAGATACGCAGTATTTT,CASSSQGRTDTDTQYF
TRBV29-1,many,TRBJ2-7,NA,TGCAGCGCCGCCGGGACCGGAGGTTTCGAGCAGTACTTC,CSAAGTGGFEQYF
TRBV5-1,many,TRBJ2-5,TRBD1,TGCGCCAGCAGCTTGGAAGGACAGGGGGAGACCCAGTACTTC,CASSLEGQGETQYF
TRBV6-1,many,TRBJ2-7,TRBD2,TGTGCCAGCAGTGAAGCGGCGGGGGCCTACGAGCAGTACTTC,CASSEAAGAYEQYF
TRBV5-1,many,TRBJ1-2,NA,TGCGCCAGCAGCACCGACAAGGGAATTAACTATGGCTACACCTTC,CASSTDKGINYGYTF
TRBV10-3,many,TRBJ2-1,NA,TGTGCCATCAACGGACAGTACAATGAGCAGTTCTTC,CAINGQYNEQFF
TRBV5-6,many,TRBJ2-1,TRBD2,TGTGCCAGCAGCTGGGGGACTAGCGGGAGATGGTACAATGAGCAGTTCTTC,CASSWGTSGRWYNEQFF
TRBV7-9,many,TRBJ2-6,NA,TGTGCCAGCAGCGCTACAGGGTCTGGGGCCAACGTCCTGACTTTC,CASSATGSGANVLTF
TRBV27,many,TRBJ1-5,NA,TGTGCCAGCAGTTTGCGCGGGACCCTACAGCCCCAGCATTTT,CASSLRGTLQPQHF
TRBV20-1,many,TRBJ2-5,NA,TGCAGTGCTAGGGGGGAGGTGGTGACCCAGTACTTC,CSARGEVVTQYF
TRBV20-1,many,TRBJ1-5,NA,TGCAGTGCTAGTGGGGGACGACAGCCCCAGCATTTT,CSASGGRQPQHF
TRBV6-6,many,TRBJ2-7,NA,TGTGCCAGCAGTTACTCGCCTAGTTCGGAGTACTTC,CASSYSPSSEYF
TRBV20-1,many,TRBJ2-2,TRBD2,TGCAGTGCTAGCACGACAGGAGCGGGAGGTAACACCGGGGAGCTGTTTTTT,CSASTTGAGGNTGELFF
TRBV6-6,many,TRBJ1-1,NA,TGTGCCAGCAGTAAGATAGAGGGAGGTACCTCAACTTTCTTT,CASSKIEGGTSTFF
TRBV28,many,TRBJ2-7,NA,TGTGCCAGCGCTGGAGAGGTCTCCTACGAGCAGTACTTC,CASAGEVSYEQYF
TRBV5-1,many,TRBJ2-7,NA,TGCGCCAGCAGCTTGGACGCCTACGAGCAGTACTTC,CASSLDAYEQYF
TRBV5-1,many,TRBJ2-2,TRBD1,TGCGCCAGCAGCACCCAGACAGGGAGGAACACCGGGGAGCTGTTTTTT,CASSTQTGRNTGELFF
TRBV20-1,many,TRBJ2-1,NA,TGCAGTGCCCCCTTGCGGGCAAGCTCCTACAATGAGCAGTTCTTC,CSAPLRASSYNEQFF
TRBV10-3,many,TRBJ2-7,NA,TGTGCCATCGGGCACGAGTGGTGGAGGGACGAGCAGTACTTC,CAIGHEWWRDEQYF
TRBV12-3/TRBV12-4,many,TRBJ1-1,NA,TGTGCCAGCAGTTTACAAGGGGACACTGAAGCTTTCTTT,CASSLQGDTEAFF
TRBV27,many,TRBJ1-1,NA,TGTGCCAGCAGCCAACGGAGGGAGAGAAGCACTGAAGCTTTCTTT,CASSQRRERSTEAFF
TRBV6-2/TRBV6-3,many,TRBJ1-1,NA,TGTGCCAGCAGTTACTCGGGGGTGAGGACTGAAGCTTTCTTT,CASSYSGVRTEAFF
TRBV2,once,TRBJ2-1,NA,TGTGCCAGCTCCCCGACTAGAGGGAGAAATGAGCAGTTCTTC,CASSPTRGRNEQFF
TRBV7-2,many,TRBJ2-1,NA,TGTGCCAGCAGCTCGACGGCAGGGCTCGGAGGAGAGCAGTTCTTC,CASSSTAGLGGEQFF
TRBV15,many,TRBJ2-3,NA,TGTGCCACCAGCAGCATGGGGGGGCAGGCAGATACGCAGTATTTT,CATSSMGGQADTQYF
TRBV21-1,many,TRBJ2-5,NA,TGTGCCAGCAGCGCCCGGGACTACCAAGAGACCCAGTACTTC,CASSARDYQETQYF
TRBV20-1,many,TRBJ2-7,NA,TGCAGTGCTGTGGACTCGTCGAACGAGCAGTACTTC,CSAVDSSNEQYF